Listed here are 28 T cell receptor beta chains from one sample, sequenced in a study of T-cell reconstitution after alpha-beta-depleted transplantation in children. During its preparation, the TCRbeta library received unique molecular identifiers. TCRdb passed the PCR reads through MiXCR, listing each CDR3 protein once. Among around 300,000 distinct CDR3 sequences listed, 20% to 30% were seen once. The sample in question was PBMCs, mostly from graft donor cells, obtained 180 days after TCRalphabeta/CD19-depleted stem cell transplant. The receptor source for this set is a male patient younger than 18 who had a stem cell transplant for acute lymphoblastic leukemia, so the T cells may come from the graft donor.

The chain joins TRBV9 to TRBJ2-3, with 15 bases that match TRBD2. In germline, CDR1 is SGDLS, CDR2 YYNGEE. Germline trimming cut 3 bases from V and 3 bases from J; bases unmatched to any gene: 2. This CDR3 has 16 amino acids. The CDR3 region is CASSGGTSGRTDTQYF. The CDR3, as DNA: TGTGCCAGCAGCGGGGGGACTAGCGGGAGGACAGATACGCAGTATTTT.

The rearrangement joins TRBV10-3 to TRBJ2-1; the match to TRBD2 covers 11 bases. This CDR3 contains 17 residues. Germline CDR1 ENHRY, CDR2 SYGVKD. With 4 bases clipped from V and 5 bases from J, the junction kept 10 bases outside the gene matches. The DNA of the CDR3 is TGTGCCATCAGTGGGTTAGCGGGAGGGCCTAAGAACAATGAGCAGTTCTTC. Translation: CAISGLAGGPKNNEQFF.

This clonotype was seen a handful of times. The chain is built from TRBV12-3 or TRBV12-4 and TRBJ2-7; the D gene is possibly TRBD1 (5 bases). This CDR3 is built from 14 residues. V gave up 4 bases and J gave up 5 bases, with 15 bases separating them. The CDR3 bases are TGTGCCAGCAGTTGGACACGGTTGATCCACGAGCAGTACTTC. As protein: CASSWTRLIHEQYF.

The J gene is TRBJ1-5, the V gene TRBV12-3 or TRBV12-4; 8 positions agree with TRBD1. This CDR3 is built from 15 residues. The ends lost 2 bases at V and 4 bases at J; junction bases unmatched: 4. The CDR3 is CASSLNRGGNQPQHF. The CDR3 DNA sequence: TGTGCCAGCAGTTTAAACAGGGGGGGGAATCAGCCCCAGCATTTT.

V and J are TRBV21-1 and TRBJ2-7; the table's D gene call, TRBD2, was not cross checked with the DNA. TRBV21-1 is labeled a pseudogene. The CDR3 has 14 amino acids. CDR3 nucleotides: TGTGCCAGCAGCAAAGACGAAGACCCGCGACTTCAGTACTTC. It encodes CASSKDEDPRLQYF.

The CDR3 nucleotides are TGCGCCAGCAGCCAAGGCCTCCCTTATGGGGGCGCGGGTCAGCCCCAGCATTTT. This translates into CASSQGLPYGGAGQPQHF. The V call is TRBV4-1, the J call TRBJ1-5, with D possibly being TRBD1 (6 bases). V lost 1 base to trimming and J lost 6 bases, with 22 bases between them. CDR1 MGHRA and CDR2 YSYEKL come from the germline V gene. The CDR3 is 18 amino acids.

This chain uses TRBV11-2 with TRBJ1-1; no clear D. Deletions cut 1 base from V and 1 base from J, with 7 bases between. This CDR3 is 14 amino acids long. The germline V gene has CDR1 SGHAT and CDR2 FQNNGV. DNA of the CDR3: TGTGCCAGCAGCTTAGTCCGAAGGAACACTGAAGCTTTCTTT. As protein: CASSLVRRNTEAFF.

This clonotype appeared a few times. This chain connects TRBV20-1 to TRBJ2-7; D not resolved. This CDR3 contains 11 residues. Trimming took off 7 bases at V and 3 bases at J, with 10 bases between the two ends. Germline-derived CDR1 and CDR2 are DFQATT and SNEGSKA (reference sequence). The CDR3 sequence: CSVRKDYEQYF. The CDR3 bases are TGCAGTGTACGAAAGGACTACGAGCAGTACTTC.

The sample holds a few counts of this clonotype. V usage is TRBV10-3 and J usage is TRBJ2-7, with TRBD1 matching 7 bases. The germline CDR1 and CDR2 sequences are ENHRY and SYGVKD. The ends lost 2 bases at V and 3 bases at J; junction bases unmatched: 4. The CDR3 sequence is 14 residues long. In DNA, the CDR3 is TGTGCCATCAGTGAGCGACAGGGCTACTACGAGCAGTACTTC. Its translation is CAISERQGYYEQYF.

A few counts support this clonotype. The CDR3 protein is CASSLAGRGQGGYTF. DNA of the CDR3: TGTGCCAGCAGCTTAGCGGGCCGGGGGCAAGGTGGCTACACCTTC. The chain combines TRBV7-2 with TRBJ1-2; possible D gene TRBD1, 6 bases. Germline CDR1 and CDR2: SGHTA and FQGNSA. The CDR3 has 15 residues. V shed 0 bases and J shed 7 bases, with 15 bases lying between them.

This clonotype turned up a few times. The chain combines TRBV20-1 with TRBJ1-2; no clear D. In germline, CDR1 is DFQATT, CDR2 SNEGSKA (reference sequence). This CDR3 contains 8 residues. V was clipped by 6 bases and J by 8 bases, with 4 bases between them. The chain's CDR3 is CSAGGYTF. CDR3 in DNA: TGCAGTGCGGGAGGCTACACCTTC.

This chain joins TRBV10-3 and TRBJ2-7, with 8 nucleotides matching TRBD1. The V gene end was trimmed by 3 bases and the J gene end by 2 bases; junction bases not matched to a gene: 6. This CDR3 region has 15 residues. Germline-derived CDR1 and CDR2 are ENHRY and SYGVKD. The CDR3 nucleotides read TGTGCCATCAGTGAACCGGGACAGGCCCCCTACGAGCAGTACTTC. Translated: CAISEPGQAPYEQYF.

Ten or more counts support this clonotype. The chain carries TRBV3-1 and TRBJ2-7; D possibly matches TRBD1 or TRBD2 (5 bases each). The germline V gene has CDR1 LGHDT and CDR2 YNNKEL (reference sequence). Trimming shortened V by 5 bases and J by 9 bases, and 8 bases separated the two germline ends. This CDR3 comprises 10 residues. The CDR3 is CASSGTRQYF. As DNA, the CDR3 is TGTGCCAGCAGCGGGACCAGGCAGTACTTC.

This clonotype was seen a handful of times. The V gene is TRBV7-9, the J gene TRBJ2-4; D possibly corresponds to TRBD2 (6 bases). The germline V gene encodes CDR1 SEHNR and CDR2 FQNEAQ (reference sequence). V was trimmed by 5 bases and J by 5 bases, leaving 16 bases between them. The CDR3 has 15 residues. As DNA, the CDR3 is TGTGCCAGCAGCCGTCGGACGGAGGGGCAAAACATTCAGTACTTC. This codes for CASSRRTEGQNIQYF.

This clonotype was picked up a small number of times. The chain employs TRBV5-1 and TRBJ2-1; either TRBD1 or TRBD2 may supply D (5 bases each). The CDR3 is 16 residues long. Germline values: CDR1 SGHRS, CDR2 YFSETQ. Deletions cut 0 bases from V and 2 bases from J, with 12 bases between. The CDR3 DNA reads as TGCGCCAGCAGCTTGGCCATATGGGACGCCTACAATGAGCAGTTCTTC. Its protein is CASSLAIWDAYNEQFF.

J is TRBJ1-2 and V is TRBV28; D remains unclear. Germline V gene sequence: CDR1 MDHEN, CDR2 SYDVKM. Trimming took 3 bases from V and 2 from J, leaving 13 bases between them. The CDR3 runs to 15 residues. The CDR3 bases are TGTGCCAGCAGTTTGGACTCCGCGCTAAACTATGGCTACACCTTC. Residues: CASSLDSALNYGYTF.

A few counts support this clonotype. This sequence joins TRBV27 and TRBJ2-5; no clear D. There are 13 residues in the CDR3. CDR1 and CDR2 from the germline V gene are MNHEY and SMNVEV (reference sequence). V lost 4 bases, J lost 5 bases, and 11 bases lay in between. CDR3 sequence reads: CASSWGFEETQYF. The CDR3 DNA reads TGTGCCAGCAGTTGGGGATTCGAGGAGACCCAGTACTTC.

This clonotype was seen more than once but under ten times. The J gene is TRBJ2-1, the V gene TRBV18, with D unresolved. With 0 bases removed from V and 10 bases from J, the gap between germline ends came to 10 bases. The CDR3 is 13 residues long. Germline V CDR1 and CDR2: KGHSH, LQKENI. In DNA, the CDR3 is TGTGCCAGCTCACCACCTACCTTAGAGGAGCAGTTCTTC. Translating gives CASSPPTLEEQFF.

This clonotype was recorded many times. This rearrangement joins TRBV4-1 to TRBJ2-2, with D uncertain. This CDR3 is 12 amino acids long. Germline V gene sequence: CDR1 MGHRA, CDR2 YSYEKL. Trimming stripped 8 bases from V and 0 bases from J, with 4 bases between. CDR3 sequence reads: CASRANTGELFF. The DNA of the CDR3 is TGCGCCAGCCGGGCGAACACCGGGGAGCTGTTTTTT.

This sequence joins TRBV7-9 and TRBJ2-3; 9 bases map to TRBD1. CDR1 and CDR2 from the germline V gene are SEHNR and FQNEAQ (reference sequence). This CDR3 contains 17 residues. The trim removed 5 bases at V and 2 bases at J, leaving 11 bases unmatched. The CDR3 region is CASSNRPGQGITDTQYF. In nucleotides, the CDR3 is TGTGCCAGCAGCAATCGGCCGGGACAGGGCATCACAGATACGCAGTATTTT.

This chain uses TRBV5-8 with TRBJ1-2; no definite D call. Trimming shortened V by 4 bases and J by 8 bases, and 15 bases separated the two germline ends. The CDR3 has 13 amino acids. Germline CDR1 and CDR2: SGHTS and YDEGEE. CDR3 DNA: TGTGCCAGCAGCGGGTTGAATGAGGAGGGCTACACCTTC. It translates to CASSGLNEEGYTF.

V gene TRBV5-1 combines with J gene TRBJ2-7, with no clear D. This CDR3 region has 13 residues. V lost 2 bases and J lost 3, with 9 bases in between. Germline lookup yields CDR1 SGHRS and CDR2 YFSETQ. The CDR3 region has the DNA TGCGCCAGCAGCTTCGGTCAAAACTACGAGCAGTACTTC. Translated, it gives CASSFGQNYEQYF.

The chain is built from TRBV29-1 and TRBJ2-7; a weak D match, TRBD1 (6 bases). The CDR3 contains 15 residues. Looked up from germline, CDR1 is SQVTM and CDR2 is ANQGSEA. Trimming took 4 bases from V and 3 from J, leaving 19 bases between them. CDR3 sequence reads: CSVVSWSGDGYEQYF. The DNA of the CDR3 is TGCAGCGTTGTGAGTTGGTCAGGGGACGGCTACGAGCAGTACTTC.

This chain joins TRBV5-1 and TRBJ2-7; D possibly corresponds to TRBD1 (8 bases). CDR1 and CDR2 (germline): SGHRS, YFSETQ. CDR3 size: 15 residues. The V end lost 2 bases, the J end lost 4 bases, and 16 bases lay between the germline ends. The CDR3 nucleotides read TGCGCCAGCAGCTTTGTCGGACAGGGAGGGTACGAGCAGTACTTC. Its protein product is CASSFVGQGGYEQYF.

The V gene is TRBV2, the J gene TRBJ1-2, with TRBD1 matching over 7 bases. Germline lookup yields CDR1 SNHLY and CDR2 FYNNEI. Trimming removed 1 base from V and 4 bases from J; junction bases left unmatched: 6. This CDR3 spans 15 amino acids. The CDR3 here is CASSEGRGLGYGYTF. The CDR3 DNA follows: TGTGCCAGCAGTGAAGGAAGGGGGCTGGGCTATGGCTACACCTTC.

The chain recombines TRBV5-6 with TRBJ2-3, with D hard to call. Trimming cost V 0 bases and J 5 bases, with 7 bases left between them. Germline CDR1 SGHDT, CDR2 YYEEEE. This CDR3 has 13 amino acids. The CDR3 region has the DNA TGTGCCAGCAGCTTGGGCAGCGAAGATACGCAGTATTTT. It specifies CASSLGSEDTQYF.

CDR3 region: CSARGRRQETQYF. CDR3 bases: TGCAGTGCTAGAGGCAGGCGTCAAGAGACCCAGTACTTC. This rearrangement joins TRBV20-1 to TRBJ2-5; no definite D call. The CDR3 consists of 13 residues. Deletions cut 1 base from V and 2 bases from J, with 8 bases between. Germline CDR1 reads DFQATT; CDR2 reads SNEGSKA (reference sequence).

The rearrangement links TRBV20-1 to TRBJ2-3; 11 bases align to TRBD2. The germline gives CDR1 DFQATT, CDR2 SNEGSKA (reference sequence). This CDR3 contains 17 residues. V trimming: 4 bases; J trimming: 2 bases; junction bases outside the gene matches: 11. CDR3 DNA: TGCAGTGCTATGTCGAGTTGGGGACTAGCGGCCACAGATACGCAGTATTTT. This gives the protein CSAMSSWGLAATDTQYF.